The clone carrying this TCR beta chain was detected a few times. The target antigen is unknown. This record comes from a study of regulatory T cells in long-lasting Graves disease. For the study at large: Persistence in Graves' disease required over 5 years of antithyroid drugs plus positive TSH receptor antibodies. Notes on the study in general: There was favoring of TRBV28, TRBJ1-2 and TRBJ2-5 in persistent disease. Fewer public clonotypes were shared by new patients (966) than by persistent patients (roughly 2,500).

iRepertoire HTBI primers and Arm-PCR of CDR3 regions built TCR beta libraries. TCRdb reprocessed the multiplex PCR reads via MiXCR and lists one record per CDR3 protein. This table holds about 450,000 distinct CDR3 sequences, roughly a quarter found once. The CDR3 is 15 amino acids. Germline V gives CDR1 MDHEN, CDR2 SYDVKM. J gave up 9 bases and V 7 bases, and 9 bases lay outside the gene matches. The time point was: persistent/refractory GD, antithyroid drugs over 5 years with positive TRAb. The TCR library used RNA extracted from PBMCs. The source is a female donor with Graves disease. The sample consisted of peripheral blood mononuclear cells (PBMCs), taken when the disease was refractory, from a patient treated with antithyroid drugs. V is TRBV28 and J is TRBJ1-6; 10 bases line up with TRBD1. The CDR3 DNA sequence: TGTGCCAGCACCGAAAGGACAGGGGGAAGTTCACCCCTCCACTTT. Translating it yields CASTERTGGSSPLHF.